This T cell receptor (beta chain) came from a study of regulatory T cells in long-lasting Graves disease. About the study: Over-5-year antithyroid drug use with positive TSH receptor antibodies defined persistent Graves' disease in the study.

Time point reported: persistent/refractory GD, antithyroid drugs over 5 years with positive TRAb. Extracted PBMC RNA gave rise to the TCR library. This clonotype has at least ten counts. Arm-PCR of CDR3 regions and iRepertoire HTBI primers were used to build TCR beta libraries. TCRdb redid the calling of the multiplex PCR reads with MiXCR, one entry per CDR3 protein. The data hold about 470,000 distinct CDR3 sequences, with approximately 21% observed a single time. The TCR was taken from a female donor with Graves disease. Sequencing was performed on peripheral blood mononuclear cells (PBMCs), taken when the disease was refractory, from a patient treated with antithyroid drugs.

The chain's CDR3 is CASSSSYTEAFF. The CDR3 nucleotides are TGTGCCAGCAGTTCCTCTTACACTGAAGCTTTCTTT. The chain joins TRBV28 to TRBJ1-1; D is ambiguous. Germline CDR1 is MDHEN and CDR2 is SYDVKM. The CDR3 spans 12 residues. V was shortened by 4 bases and J by 3 bases, with 6 bases between the two germline ends. Supplemented by reference TRBV28 and TRBJ1-1, the full variable domain reads DVKVTQSSRYLVKRTGEKVFLECVQDMDHENMFWYRQDPGLGLRLIYFSYDVKMKEKGDIPEGYSVSREKKERFSLILESASTNQTSMYLCASSSSYTEAFFGQGTRLTVV.